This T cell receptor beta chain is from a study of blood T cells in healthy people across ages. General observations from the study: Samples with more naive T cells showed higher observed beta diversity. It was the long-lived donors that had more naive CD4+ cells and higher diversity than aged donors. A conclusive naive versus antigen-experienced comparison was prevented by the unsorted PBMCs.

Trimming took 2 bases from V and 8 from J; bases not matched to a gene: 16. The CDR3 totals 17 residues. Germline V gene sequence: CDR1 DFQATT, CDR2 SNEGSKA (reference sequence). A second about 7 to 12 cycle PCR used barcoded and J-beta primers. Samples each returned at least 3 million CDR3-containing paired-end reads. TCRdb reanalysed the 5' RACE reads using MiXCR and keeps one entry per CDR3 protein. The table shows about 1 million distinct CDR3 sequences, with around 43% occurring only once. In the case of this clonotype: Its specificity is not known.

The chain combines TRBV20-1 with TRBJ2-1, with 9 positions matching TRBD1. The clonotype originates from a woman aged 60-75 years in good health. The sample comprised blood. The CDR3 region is CSARPSSGTGKTYEQFF. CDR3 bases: TGCAGTGCTAGACCATCATCCGGGACAGGGAAAACTTATGAGCAGTTCTTC.